The 20 T cell receptor beta chains in this list originate from one sample, sequenced in a study of T cell responses to AZD1222 COVID-19 vaccine. Data came from immunoSEQ multiplex PCR; TCRdb stores just in-frame clones and leaves some out. The data contain more than 95,000 clones, around 88% of them singletons. Sequencing used peripheral blood, obtained on day 0 of AZD1222 vaccination. The receptors were sampled from an adult in good health.

The chain couples TRBV6-2 or TRBV6-3 to TRBJ1-5, with D possibly TRBD1 on 5 matching bases. CDR3 size: 15 residues. Germline values: CDR1 MNHEY, CDR2 SVGEGT. The V end lost 0 bases, the J end lost 7 bases, and 13 bases lay between the germline ends. CDR3 loop: CASSYSNGAGQPQHF. CDR3 in DNA: TGTGCCAGCAGTTACTCGAATGGGGCTGGGCAGCCCCAGCATTTT.

The chain has TRBV25-1 and TRBJ2-7; D unclear. V lost 3 bases, J lost 5 bases, and 8 bases lay in between. The CDR3 loop spans 12 amino acids. Germline lookup yields CDR1 MGHDK and CDR2 SYGVNS. CDR3 DNA sequence: TGTGCCAGCAGTGAGGGGTTCGACGAGCAGTACTTC. Encoded protein: CASSEGFDEQYF.

The rearrangement uses TRBV18 and TRBJ2-7; possibly TRBD2 for D (6 bases). Germline CDR1 KGHSH, CDR2 LQKENI. The CDR3 spans 13 residues. The V and J ends lost 4 bases and 7 bases respectively, with 14 bases between them. The CDR3 sequence: CASSLAGGGEQYF. The CDR3 DNA is TGTGCCAGCTCACTGGCGGGTGGAGGGGAGCAGTACTTC.

In its sample, this clone was seen once. V usage is TRBV6-5 and J usage is TRBJ2-3; 8 bases line up with TRBD1. The CDR3 consists of 15 residues. V lost 5 bases and J lost 4; bases outside the gene matches: 8. Germline V gene sequence: CDR1 MNHEY, CDR2 SVGAGI. Here the CDR3 reads CASSPAGGTSDTQYF. The DNA of the CDR3 is TGTGCCAGCAGTCCAGCAGGGGGCACCTCAGATACGCAGTATTTT.

The chain is built from TRBV18 and TRBJ1-2; 10 bases fit TRBD1. V was pared by 3 bases and J by 3 bases, with 4 bases of the junction left unmatched. CDR3 length: 15 residues. From germline, CDR1 is KGHSH and CDR2 LQKENI. CDR3 in DNA: TGTGCCAGCTCACCCTTAGGACAGGGGGACTATGGCTACACCTTC. Residues: CASSPLGQGDYGYTF.

The chain recombines TRBV27 with TRBJ2-5, with D perhaps TRBD1 (6 bases). The V gene's germline CDR1 is MNHEY and CDR2 SMNVEV (reference sequence). The CDR3 runs 13 residues. Trimming cost V 10 bases and J 2 bases, with 14 bases left between them. The CDR3: CATRRGTQETQYF. CDR3 DNA: TGTGCCACCCGAAGGGGGACGCAAGAGACCCAGTACTTC.

The CDR3 loop is CASSHGQARSTDTQYF. The CDR3 nucleotides are TGTGCCAGCAGCCACGGACAGGCGAGAAGCACAGATACGCAGTATTTT. The chain couples TRBV5-4 to TRBJ2-3; the match to TRBD1 covers 7 bases. With V trimmed by 4 bases and J by 0 bases, 8 bases remained unmatched. Germline CDR1 is SGHNT and CDR2 is YYREEE (reference sequence). This CDR3 has 16 amino acids.

This clone was observed a few times. The chain combines TRBV27 with TRBJ2-3; D is uncertain. Trimming stripped 4 bases from V and 6 bases from J, with 11 bases between. In germline, CDR1 is MNHEY, CDR2 SMNVEV (reference sequence). CDR3 length: 13 amino acids. The CDR3 nucleotides read TGTGCCAGCAGTTCCTCAACGATGGATACGCAGTATTTT. Translating it yields CASSSSTMDTQYF.

The rearrangement uses TRBV2 and TRBJ2-4; TRBD1 agrees at 9 bases. This CDR3 is built from 16 residues. Germline lookup yields CDR1 SNHLY and CDR2 FYNNEI. With 4 bases clipped from V and 1 base from J, the junction kept 5 bases outside the gene matches. DNA of the CDR3: TGTGCCAGCAGTGTACAGGGGGCAGCCGCCAAAAACATTCAGTACTTC. Amino acids: CASSVQGAAAKNIQYF.

The sample holds one count of this clone. The sample contains more than one DNA sequence encoding this CDR3. V and J are TRBV6-2 or TRBV6-3 and TRBJ1-2; D remains unclear. The CDR3 runs 12 residues. Germline CDR1 is MNHEY and CDR2 is SVGEGT. V was pared by 0 bases and J by 4 bases, with 3 bases between. The CDR3 sequence is CASSYSAYGYTF. In nucleotides, the CDR3 is TGTGCCAGCAGTTACTCGGCCTATGGCTACACCTTC.

The chain uses TRBV7-6 and TRBJ2-5; D possibly corresponds to TRBD2 (6 bases). The CDR3 consists of 16 residues. V lost 5 bases and J 1 base, leaving 17 bases between the germline ends. Germline assignment: CDR1 SGHVS and CDR2 FNYEAQ. DNA for the CDR3: TGTGCCAGCAGCCTGCGACTAGAGGGCCCCCAAGAGACCCAGTACTTC. Its protein is CASSLRLEGPQETQYF.

The rearrangement links TRBV7-9 to TRBJ2-5, with D perhaps given as TRBD1 or TRBD2 (5 bases each). Trimming took 0 bases from V and 4 from J, leaving 9 bases between them. Germline CDR1 is SEHNR and CDR2 is FQNEAQ (reference sequence). This CDR3 has 14 amino acids. The CDR3 region is CASSLAGVRETQYF. CDR3 in DNA: TGTGCCAGCAGCTTAGCGGGGGTCCGAGAGACCCAGTACTTC.

The V gene is TRBV11-2, the J gene TRBJ2-7, with a possible D match to TRBD1 (6 bases). The V gene lost 5 bases and the J gene lost 3 bases, with 26 bases spanning the gap. Germline V CDR1 and CDR2: SGHAT, FQNNGV. This CDR3 has 18 amino acids. CDR3 nucleotide sequence: TGTGCCAGCAGCCCAATCCGACGAGAGACAGGAAGGCTCTACGAGCAGTACTTC. It yields the protein CASSPIRRETGRLYEQYF.

The chain carries TRBV18 and TRBJ1-2; 9 positions agree with TRBD1. From germline, CDR1 is KGHSH and CDR2 LQKENI. CDR3 length: 14 residues. V lost 4 bases and J lost 6; bases outside the gene matches: 6. Written as DNA, the CDR3 is TGTGCCAGCTCACGGACAGGGGAAAGGAATGGCTACACCTTC. This sequence encodes CASSRTGERNGYTF.

The chain combines TRBV11-2 with TRBJ1-5; the match to TRBD1 covers 8 bases. The V gene's germline CDR1 is SGHAT and CDR2 FQNNGV. V was clipped by 1 base and J by 6 bases; unmatched bases: 8. This CDR3 is built from 16 residues. CDR3 nucleotides: TGTGCCAGCAGCTTAGGGCTGGGACAGGTCGGTCAGCCCCAGCATTTT. It codes for CASSLGLGQVGQPQHF.

This clone came up once. DNA for the CDR3: TGTGCCATCAGTGAGTCGGGACAGCCCCAGCATTTT. This sequence encodes CAISESGQPQHF. This chain uses TRBV10-3 with TRBJ1-5; D is uncertain. This CDR3 has 12 amino acids. The V gene's germline CDR1 is ENHRY and CDR2 SYGVKD. With 0 bases removed from V and 7 bases from J, the gap between germline ends came to 4 bases.

The CDR3 region has the DNA TGTGCCAGCAGTCCTTCCAAGGGGAAGCAGTACTTC. Residues: CASSPSKGKQYF. The chain employs TRBV7-2 and TRBJ2-7; D may be TRBD1 (5 bases). V was pared by 6 bases and J by 8 bases, with 14 bases between. This CDR3 contains 12 residues. Looked up from germline, CDR1 is SGHTA and CDR2 is FQGNSA.

The rearrangement uses TRBV6-2 or TRBV6-3 and TRBJ1-2, with TRBD1 matching 12 bases. This CDR3 is built from 15 residues. Unmatched junction bases numbered 4, after V lost 2 bases and J lost 6 bases. CDR1 MNHEY and CDR2 SVGEGT come from the germline V gene. The CDR3 reads CASSYPGTGGNGYTF. The CDR3 DNA reads TGTGCCAGCAGTTACCCCGGGACAGGGGGCAATGGCTACACCTTC.

The rearrangement uses TRBV2 and TRBJ2-7, with 11 bases identical to TRBD2. Trimming took 8 bases from V and 4 from J; bases not matched to a gene: 10. Germline V gene lookup returns CDR1 SNHLY and CDR2 FYNNEI. The length of the CDR3 is 15 residues. The CDR3 spells CASSGRGLADYEQYF. As DNA, the CDR3 is TGTGCCAGCTCAGGTCGGGGACTAGCGGATTACGAGCAGTACTTC.

The chain couples TRBV6-5 to TRBJ1-1, with D tentatively TRBD1 (5 bases). CDR1 is MNHEY and CDR2 is SVGAGI in the germline V gene. The V gene lost 0 bases and the J gene lost 1 base, with 6 bases spanning the gap. The CDR3 runs 14 residues. CDR3 in DNA: TGTGCCAGCAGTTACTCCCAGGGGAACACTGAAGCTTTCTTT. Translated: CASSYSQGNTEAFF.